Following are 17 T cell receptor beta chains from one sample sequenced in a study of cytomegalovirus exposure and HLA in healthy donors. The PCR used 60 Vbeta and 13 Jbeta primers. Only in-frame clones appear in the TCRdb table, and some are missing; sequencing was by immunoSEQ multiplex PCR. The sample shows around 300,000 clones, just over 70% of them seen only once. Sequenced: PBMCs. The receptors come from a female donor in good health and CMV-seronegative.

This clone turned up a few times. The rearrangement uses TRBV11-3 and TRBJ2-1, with 11 nucleotides matching TRBD2. The CDR3 consists of 16 residues. V dropped 1 base and J dropped 9; count of bases not matched to a gene: 8. Germline V gene data show CDR1 as SGHNT and CDR2 as YENEEA. CDR3 nucleotide sequence: TGTGCCAGCAGCTTAGGTCGACTAGCGGGACGTGGTGAGCAGTTCTTC. Protein product: CASSLGRLAGRGEQFF. Full variable domain (rest looked up from reference TRBV11-3 and TRBJ2-1): EAGVVQSPRYKIIEKKQPVAFWCNPISGHNTLYWYLQNLGQGPELLIRYENEEAVDDSQLPKDRFSAERLKGVDSTLKIQPAELGDSAVYLCASSLGRLAGRGEQFFGPGTRLTVL.

The V call is TRBV12-1, the J call TRBJ1-2. TRBV12-1 constitutes a pseudogene. The CDR3 loop spans 11 amino acids. CDR3 sequence reads: CASSLSYGYTF. Here the CDR3 DNA reads TGTGCCAGCAGCTTGAGCTATGGCTACACCTTC.

This clone was seen more than once but under ten times. This CDR3 fails to terminate in the conserved phenylalanine or tryptophan, so it likely reflects a read error. It is unclear where the CDR3 begins or ends on the DNA, so no DNA is shown, and the CDR3 is as TCRdb lists it. The chain uses TRBV13 and TRBJ2-4; whether TRBD1, the table's D call, matches the DNA was not checked. The CDR3 extends over 14 residues, inclusive of both ends. The germline gives CDR1 PRHDT, CDR2 FYEKMQ (reference sequence). The CDR3: CASSLGTGPIIQSY.

This rearrangement joins TRBV2 to TRBJ2-3; 7 bases line up with TRBD2. The CDR3 covers 15 residues. V shed 7 bases, J shed 2 bases, and the junction held 9 bases outside the gene matches. Germline loops: CDR1 SNHLY, CDR2 FYNNEI. DNA of the CDR3: TGTGCCAGCAAAGGTGGGAGGGCCAACACAGATACGCAGTATTTT. Protein sequence: CASKGGRANTDTQYF.

The rearrangement links TRBV5-4 to TRBJ1-2; 10 positions agree with TRBD1. The CDR3 totals 17 residues. V was clipped by 2 bases and J by 2 bases; unmatched bases: 9. The germline V gene has CDR1 SGHNT and CDR2 YYREEE (reference sequence). The CDR3 spells CASSLMGQGIWNYGYTF. Here the CDR3 DNA reads TGTGCCAGCAGCTTAATGGGACAGGGGATATGGAACTATGGCTACACCTTC.

This chain uses TRBV14 with TRBJ1-2; no firm D call. The germline V and J ends were trimmed by 1 base and 6 bases, with 12 bases remaining between them. Germline V gives CDR1 SGHDN, CDR2 FVKESK. This CDR3 is 14 amino acids long. CDR3 in DNA: TGTGCCAGCAGCCAAGGATTCTGGCCTGATGGCTACACCTTC. This encodes CASSQGFWPDGYTF.

V gene TRBV11-1 combines with J gene TRBJ2-6, with a weak D call TRBD1 (6 bases). There are 16 residues in the CDR3. Germline V lookup: CDR1 SGHAT, CDR2 FQDESV (reference sequence). The V gene lost 3 bases and the J gene lost 1 base, with 10 bases spanning the gap. This CDR3 reads CASSLEQGSGANVLTF. As DNA, the CDR3 is TGTGCCAGCAGCTTGGAGCAGGGGTCTGGGGCCAACGTCCTGACTTTC.

This clone was detected a few times. The CDR3 DNA follows: TGTGCCAGTACCTACCTGGGGGGGGCCCAGCCCCAGCATTTT. Its protein is CASTYLGGAQPQHF. The chain couples TRBV19 to TRBJ1-5; TRBD1 might be the D (6 bases). Trimming shortened V by 7 bases and J by 7 bases, and 17 bases separated the two germline ends. The germline V gene has CDR1 LNHDA and CDR2 SQIVND (reference sequence). CDR3 length: 14 residues. Complete variable domain (other parts from reference TRBV19 and TRBJ1-5): DGGITQSPKYLFRKEGQNVTLSCEQNLNHDAMYWYRQDPGQGLRLIYYSQIVNDFQKGDIAEGYSVSREKKESFPLTVTSAQKNPTAFYLCASTYLGGAQPQHFGDGTRLSIL.

The chain employs TRBV27 and TRBJ2-7; the match to TRBD1 covers 7 bases. Trimming removed 5 bases from V and 0 bases from J; junction bases left unmatched: 10. CDR1 and CDR2 (germline): MNHEY, SMNVEV (reference sequence). The CDR3 runs to 16 residues. The CDR3 region has the DNA TGTGCCAGCAGTCCCTCCACAGGGGCAACCTCCTACGAGCAGTACTTC. It yields the protein CASSPSTGATSYEQYF.

The V call is TRBV5-6, the J call TRBJ2-1, with D perhaps TRBD2 (6 bases). Looked up from germline, CDR1 is SGHDT and CDR2 is YYEEEE. The CDR3 sequence is 14 residues long. Deletions cut 6 bases from V and 0 bases from J, with 10 bases between. CDR3 protein: CASTRDHSYNEQFF. The CDR3 nucleotides read TGTGCCAGCACGCGGGATCACTCCTACAATGAGCAGTTCTTC.

The CDR3 nucleotides read TGTGCCAGCAGTTCCACAGGCATCAGTTTGACCGGGGAGCTGTTTTTT. Its translation is CASSSTGISLTGELFF. The rearrangement joins TRBV28 to TRBJ2-2; D perhaps matches TRBD1 (5 bases). The ends were cut back, 4 bases at V and 5 bases at J, with 17 bases in the middle. The length of the CDR3 is 16 residues. The germline V gene has CDR1 MDHEN and CDR2 SYDVKM.

The chain is built from TRBV5-4 and TRBJ2-7, with 7 bases lining up with TRBD1. The V gene end was trimmed by 4 bases and the J gene end by 2 bases; junction bases not matched to a gene: 9. The CDR3 spans 15 residues. The germline V gene encodes CDR1 SGHNT and CDR2 YYREEE (reference sequence). CDR3 in amino acids: CASSPDRAYPYEQYF. The CDR3 DNA reads TGTGCCAGCAGCCCCGACAGGGCATACCCCTACGAGCAGTACTTC.

In DNA, the CDR3 is TGTGCCAGCAGCCTCTCTCGGGGGGCCTACTATGGCTACACCTTC. Translation: CASSLSRGAYYGYTF. The chain employs TRBV5-5 and TRBJ1-2; the D gene is possibly TRBD1 (6 bases). V was clipped by 4 bases and J by 3 bases, with 16 bases between them. Germline V lookup: CDR1 SGHKS, CDR2 YYEKEE (reference sequence). The CDR3 totals 15 residues.

This clone was found a few times. The chain links TRBV6-1 to TRBJ2-7; TRBD2 might be the D (6 bases). The V end was cut by 2 bases, the J end by 3 bases, with 17 bases between. The CDR3 length is 16 residues. CDR1 and CDR2 (germline): MNHNS, SASEGT. The CDR3 region has the DNA TGTGCCAGCAGTGAAATGCGGGGCCTCCACCGCTACGAGCAGTACTTC. It yields the protein CASSEMRGLHRYEQYF.

The rearrangement joins TRBV30 to TRBJ2-1; D gene uncertain. The V end was cut by 8 bases, the J end by 2 bases, with 7 bases between. This CDR3 spans 11 amino acids. The germline V gene has CDR1 GTSNPN and CDR2 SVGIG (reference sequence). CDR3 loop: CAITTYNEQFF. The CDR3 DNA reads TGTGCCATCACAACCTACAATGAGCAGTTCTTC.

CDR3 loop: CASSVRAGGTGELFF. The CDR3 DNA is TGTGCCAGCAGCGTACGAGCGGGAGGGACCGGGGAGCTGTTTTTT. The chain links TRBV9 to TRBJ2-2; 10 bases line up with TRBD2. The CDR3 spans 15 residues. The germline gives CDR1 SGDLS, CDR2 YYNGEE. Unmatched junction bases numbered 2, after V lost 1 base and J lost 5 bases.

The chain carries TRBV6-6 and TRBJ1-1; D ambiguous. V dropped 5 bases and J dropped 1 base, with 8 bases sitting between them. From germline, CDR1 is MNHNY and CDR2 SVGAGI (reference sequence). CDR3 length equals 13 residues. CDR3 region: CASSPQANTEAFF. The CDR3 coding sequence is TGTGCCAGCAGTCCCCAGGCGAACACTGAAGCTTTCTTT.